This T cell receptor beta chain came from a study of CD8+ T cells in alopecia areata (dated by TCRdb to about 2018). Regarding the complete study: Treated patients were enrolled in an open-label pilot trial of oral tofacitinib at 5 to 10 mg twice daily for moderate-to-severe alopecia areata. Patients received tofacitinib for 6 to 18 months and were then followed off drug for 6 months to check for delayed response and recurrence. For the treated patients, the SALT score, which quantifies what percentage of scalp surface area is affected, served as the measure of disease severity. High-throughput TCRbeta sequencing was used to examine T cell clonal expansion in alopecia areata in both the C3H/HeJ mouse model and human patients. On the human side, TCRbeta sequencing was run on scalp tissue and on sorted CD4+ and CD8+ peripheral blood T cells from healthy controls and from alopecia areata patients with either patchy or totalis/universalis disease. Patients on tofacitinib were biopsied at baseline and after 4 and 24 weeks of treatment, and several of the patients also had a later scalp biopsy. Clonality in the scalp was compared among normal scalp (n=4), patchy alopecia areata scalp (n=8), and alopecia totalis/universalis scalp (n=8). RNA was obtained with the PAXgene miRNA kit for fixed scalp, the miRNeasy kit for PBMCs, and the RNeasy kit for mouse skin. TCRbeta CDR3 regions were amplified by immunoSEQ multiplex PCR with 35 Vbeta forward and 13 Jbeta reverse primers. What the authors observed across the whole study: Tofacitinib significantly decreased scalp clonality and the number of expanded CD8+ clones among the top 100 scalp clones. Many expanded lesional clones were found to persist in scalp and blood during tofacitinib treatment, and relapse after treatment cessation may be partly explained by this persistence. TCR sequences shared between patients were less clear than in mice, possibly partly because of HLA diversity in the patient population. Lesional scalp, especially in alopecia totalis/universalis, showed higher clonality and more expanded CD8+ clones than normal scalp, suggesting antigenic drive. Unlike mouse skin, which is dominated by gammadelta T cells, normal human skin has resident alphabeta T cells that are also sequenced, and this complicates analysis of the scalp TCR repertoire. Because the treated cohort was small and had just a single nonresponder, larger studies are needed to establish links between baseline CD8+ expansion and response.

From the cysteine through the phenylalanine, the CDR3 covers 13 amino acids. Only the CDR3 DNA stays, 39 bases, in frame from base 1. Trimming at the junction amounts to 5 bases on V and 4 bases on J, and the germline ends lie 11 bases apart. Per the germline V gene (reference sequence), LNHDA is the CDR1 and SQIVND is the CDR2. The sample's treatment or condition, from its label and the paper: oral pan-JAK inhibitor, 5-10 mg twice daily. From alopecia areata patients, peripheral blood was collected along with lesional scalp punch biopsies. PBMCs were isolated by density centrifugation and stained for CD3, CD4 and CD8, and CD4+ and CD8+ T cells were sorted on a FACSAria. Turning to this clone: The target of this receptor is not known. The sample holds no much larger clone one base away, and base qualities are not on file.

Library method: the immunoSEQ multiplex PCR assay. RNA was extracted from all samples and reverse transcribed into cDNA, which served as template for TCR sequencing. SuperScript III was used to make first-strand cDNA, primed with a 2:1 mix of oligo-dT and random hexamers. A synthetic immune receptor repertoire was used to measure amplification bias, and any remaining bias was corrected computationally. Processing in the source paper ran as follows. Raw reads were preprocessed to remove errors, and CDR3 was defined according to IMGT conventions as the region from the conserved cysteine to phenylalanine. Clonality was calculated as 1 minus Shannon entropy normalized by log2 of the number of productive unique TCRs. Whether each scalp clone was CD4 or CD8 was inferred by checking scalp TCRbeta sequences against the CD4 and CD8 repertoires from sorted blood. The table comes from immuneACCESS by way of TCRdb, which keeps in-frame sequences with V and J called. Part of the clones is missing from these tables; in studies checked, under half for an unresolved V gene and the rest for unknown reasons. That table furnishes V, J and clone size, whereas the DNA furnished D and trimming. For this sample the table gives hundreds of thousands of clones, of which 60% were detected only once. The ten largest make up about 0.93% of the sample.

Here the sequenced sample was CD4+ T cells sorted from blood, taken at roughly week 53, from a patient treated with tofacitinib. This TCR was sampled from a human donor with alopecia areata. The chain links TRBV19 with TRBJ1-1; the D gene is perhaps TRBD1, from 6 matching bases. The DNA is as follows: TGTGCCAGTAGTGCCTTCAGGGGCACTGAAGCTTTCTTT. Its protein product is CASSAFRGTEAFF. The full variable domain, completed from the reference TRBV19 and TRBJ1-1 proteins outside the CDR3, reads DGGITQSPKYLFRKEGQNVTLSCEQNLNHDAMYWYRQDPGQGLRLIYYSQIVNDFQKGDIAEGYSVSREKKESFPLTVTSAQKNPTAFYLCASSAFRGTEAFFGQGTRLTVV.